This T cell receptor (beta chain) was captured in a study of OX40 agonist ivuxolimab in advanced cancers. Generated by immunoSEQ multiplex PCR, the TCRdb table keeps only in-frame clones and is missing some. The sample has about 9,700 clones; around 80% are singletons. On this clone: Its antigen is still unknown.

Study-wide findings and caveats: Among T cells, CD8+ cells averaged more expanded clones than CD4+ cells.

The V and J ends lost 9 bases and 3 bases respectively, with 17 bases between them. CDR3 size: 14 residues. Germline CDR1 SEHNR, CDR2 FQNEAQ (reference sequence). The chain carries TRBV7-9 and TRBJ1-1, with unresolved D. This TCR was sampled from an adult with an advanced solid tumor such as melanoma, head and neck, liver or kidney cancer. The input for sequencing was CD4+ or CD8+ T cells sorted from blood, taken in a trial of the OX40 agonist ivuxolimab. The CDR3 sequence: CASLVLGEYTEAFF. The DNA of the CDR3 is TGTGCCAGTCTCGTACTGGGTGAATACACTGAAGCTTTCTTT. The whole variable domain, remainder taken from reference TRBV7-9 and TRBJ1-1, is DTGVSQNPRHKITKRGQNVTFRCDPISEHNRLYWYRQTLGQGPEFLTYFQNEAQLEKSRLLSDRFSAERPKGSFSTLEIQRTEQGDSAMYLCASLVLGEYTEAFFGQGTRLTVV.